The 13 T cell receptor beta chains reported below all come from one sample, sequenced in a study of CD8 T cells in Susac syndrome. Random hexamers primed reverse transcription of about 0.5 to 1 ug RNA. TCRdb called the immunoSEQ multiplex PCR reads again in MiXCR, with one record for every CDR3 protein. The sample has about 110,000 distinct CDR3 sequences, less than 95% seen once. Input material: CD8+ T cells from PBMCs. These receptors all stem from a human donor with Susac syndrome.

This chain links TRBV19 with TRBJ2-2; D not resolved. This CDR3 is built from 13 residues. The germline V and J ends were trimmed by 4 bases and 6 bases, with 9 bases remaining between them. Germline CDR1 reads LNHDA; CDR2 reads SQIVND (reference sequence). CDR3 sequence reads: CASSTALAGELFF. The CDR3 nucleotides are TGTGCCAGTAGTACAGCTCTGGCCGGGGAGCTGTTTTTT. Supplemented by reference TRBV19 and TRBJ2-2, the full variable domain reads DGGITQSPKYLFRKEGQNVTLSCEQNLNHDAMYWYRQDPGQGLRLIYYSQIVNDFQKGDIAEGYSVSREKKESFPLTVTSAQKNPTAFYLCASSTALAGELFFGEGSRLTVL.

The rearrangement joins TRBV5-6 to TRBJ2-3; D is possibly TRBD2 (6 bases). This CDR3 spans 16 amino acids. Deletions cut 2 bases from V and 1 base from J, with 14 bases between. Germline assignment: CDR1 SGHDT and CDR2 YYEEEE. The CDR3 sequence: CASSFAQTSRTDTQYF. The CDR3 bases are TGTGCCAGCAGCTTCGCACAAACTAGCCGCACAGATACGCAGTATTTT.

The chain links TRBV9 to TRBJ1-2, with D possibly matching TRBD1 (5 bases). The germline gives CDR1 SGDLS, CDR2 YYNGEE. V was clipped by 2 bases and J by 4 bases, with 18 bases between them. The CDR3 has 16 amino acids. CDR3 protein: CASSVLQGSLSYGYTF. The CDR3 bases are TGTGCCAGCAGCGTTCTCCAGGGTTCCCTAAGCTATGGCTACACCTTC.

The chain combines TRBV6-2 or TRBV6-3 with TRBJ2-1; D unresolved. Germline V gives CDR1 MNHEY, CDR2 SVGEGT. Trimming removed 5 bases from V and 6 bases from J, with 5 bases in between. This CDR3 spans 11 amino acids. CDR3 coding DNA: TGTGCCAGCAGTAGGCCCAATGAGCAGTTCTTC. Protein: CASSRPNEQFF.

The CDR3 sequence: CSARDLEERGAEEQYF. CDR3 coding DNA: TGCAGTGCTAGAGATCTCGAGGAGCGGGGGGCGGAGGAGCAGTACTTC. The chain joins TRBV20-1 to TRBJ2-7; 9 bases are shared with TRBD2. Germline CDR1 reads DFQATT; CDR2 reads SNEGSKA (reference sequence). Unmatched junction bases numbered 13, after V lost 0 bases and J lost 7 bases. The CDR3 totals 16 residues.

The chain employs TRBV5-1 and TRBJ2-7; TRBD1 is a possible D gene (6 bases). Per germline, CDR1 SGHRS and CDR2 YFSETQ. Trimming removed 0 bases at V and 5 bases at J, with 9 bases between. This CDR3 has 13 residues. Written as DNA, the CDR3 is TGCGCCAGCAGCTTGGGACAGGCCGACGAGCAGTACTTC. Residues: CASSLGQADEQYF. Filled out from reference TRBV5-1 and TRBJ2-7, the complete variable domain reads KAGVTQTPRYLIKTRGQQVTLSCSPISGHRSVSWYQQTPGQGLQFLFEYFSETQRNKGNFPGRFSGRQFSNSRSEMNVSTLELGDSALYLCASSLGQADEQYFGPGTRLTVT.

The genes are TRBV12-3 or TRBV12-4 and TRBJ1-1, with no clear D. V shed 2 bases and J shed 0 bases, with 7 bases lying between them. This CDR3 is 14 amino acids long. The CDR3 nucleotides read TGTGCCAGCAGTTTATACGGAGTGAACACTGAAGCTTTCTTT. Protein sequence: CASSLYGVNTEAFF.

CDR3 nucleotides: TGCGCCAGCAGCCCCCGGGACGGTTCCTACGAGCAGTACTTC. It specifies CASSPRDGSYEQYF. This sequence joins TRBV4-1 and TRBJ2-7; either TRBD1 or TRBD2 may supply D (5 bases each). The CDR3 covers 14 residues. Trimming took off 4 bases at V and 1 base at J, with 11 bases between the two ends. Germline loops: CDR1 MGHRA, CDR2 YSYEKL.

The chain has TRBV2 and TRBJ1-2; TRBD1 matches at 7 bases. The CDR3 length is 15 residues. Trimming removed 6 bases from V and 0 bases from J; junction bases left unmatched: 7. CDR1 and CDR2 from the germline V gene are SNHLY and FYNNEI. The CDR3 loop is CASSAGQPANYGYTF. The CDR3 nucleotides are TGTGCCAGCAGCGCGGGACAGCCAGCTAACTATGGCTACACCTTC.

The chain carries TRBV11-2 and TRBJ2-6; 7 positions match TRBD1. J was trimmed by 2 bases and V by 5 bases; bases with no gene match: 12. The CDR3 covers 18 residues. Germline V gene lookup returns CDR1 SGHAT and CDR2 FQNNGV. The DNA for the CDR3 is TGTGCCAGCAGCGGCCGGACAGGCCGGTCGGCTGGGGCCAACGTCCTGACTTTC. This encodes CASSGRTGRSAGANVLTF.

This chain joins TRBV6-6 and TRBJ2-2, with 9 positions matching TRBD1. The V segment lost 7 bases and the J segment 6 bases; nucleotides outside the gene matches: 9. Germline assignment: CDR1 MNHNY and CDR2 SVGAGI (reference sequence). This CDR3 contains 15 residues. Written as DNA, the CDR3 is TGTGCCAGCACTCTGACACAGGGGGCAGCCGGGGAGCTGTTTTTT. The encoded protein is CASTLTQGAAGELFF.

CDR3 DNA: TGCGCCAGCAGCCAAGCCAGAGGTGGGGTGGGGACAGGGCCTGAAGCTTTCTTT. This codes for CASSQARGGVGTGPEAFF. The chain combines TRBV4-1 with TRBJ1-1; 9 bases line up with TRBD1. The CDR3 loop spans 18 amino acids. Germline trimming cut 1 base from V and 6 bases from J; bases unmatched to any gene: 15. Germline CDR1 reads MGHRA; CDR2 reads YSYEKL.

The chain has TRBV12-3 or TRBV12-4 and TRBJ1-2, with D possibly matching TRBD1 (5 bases). V lost 8 bases and J lost 4, with 14 bases in between. The CDR3 totals 13 residues. The DNA of the CDR3 is TGTGCCAGCGCGACGGGGGATGGCTATGGCTACACCTTC. It is translated as CASATGDGYGYTF.